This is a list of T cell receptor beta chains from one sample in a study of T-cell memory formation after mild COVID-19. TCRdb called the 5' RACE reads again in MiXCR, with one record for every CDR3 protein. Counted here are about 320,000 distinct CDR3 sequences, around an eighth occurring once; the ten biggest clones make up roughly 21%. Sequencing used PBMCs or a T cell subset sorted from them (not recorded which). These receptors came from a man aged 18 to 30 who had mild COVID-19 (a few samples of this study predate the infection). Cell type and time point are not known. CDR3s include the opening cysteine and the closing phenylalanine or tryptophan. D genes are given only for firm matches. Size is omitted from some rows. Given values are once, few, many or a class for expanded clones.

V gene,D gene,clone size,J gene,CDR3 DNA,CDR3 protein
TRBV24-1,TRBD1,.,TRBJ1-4,TGTGCCACCAGTGATGGAGGGACAGGGGGCGCCGGAAAACTGTTTTTT,CATSDGGTGGAGKLFF
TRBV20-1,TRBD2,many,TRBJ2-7,TGCAGTGCTAGAGTCGGGGGGGACGAGCAGTACTTC,CSARVGGDEQYF
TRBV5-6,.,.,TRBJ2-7,TGTGCCAGCAGCCCCACCGGGGCGGACGGCTACGAGCAGTACTTC,CASSPTGADGYEQYF
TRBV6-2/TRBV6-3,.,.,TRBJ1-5,TGTGCCACCGCGAGGGGACCAAGCAATCAGCCCCAGCATTTT,CATARGPSNQPQHF
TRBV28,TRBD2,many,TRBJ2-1,TGTGCCAGCAGCCGAACTAGCGGGGAGAATGAGCAGTTCTTC,CASSRTSGENEQFF
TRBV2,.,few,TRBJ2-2,TGTGCCAGCAGTAGGGCCCGATGGGACACCGGGGAGCTGTTTTTT,CASSRARWDTGELFF
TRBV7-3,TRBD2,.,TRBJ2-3,TGTGCCAGCAGCAGGACTAGCGGGGCCACAGATACGCAGTATTTT,CASSRTSGATDTQYF
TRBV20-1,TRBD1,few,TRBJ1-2,TGCAGTGCTAGAGATCAGGGGGCAGGGTATGGCTACACCTTC,CSARDQGAGYGYTF
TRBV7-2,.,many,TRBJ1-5,TGTGCCAGCAGCTTGTGGTGGAACAATCAGCCCCAGCATTTT,CASSLWWNNQPQHF
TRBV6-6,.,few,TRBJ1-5,TGTGCCAGCAGCCCCTCGACAGGTAGCAATCAGCCCCAGCATTTT,CASSPSTGSNQPQHF
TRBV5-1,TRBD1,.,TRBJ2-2,TGCGCCAGCAGCCCCGACAGGGGGTCGAACACCGGGGAGCTGTTTTTT,CASSPDRGSNTGELFF
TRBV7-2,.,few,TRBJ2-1,TGTGCCAGCAGCTTAGACGATGAGCAGTTCTTC,CASSLDDEQFF
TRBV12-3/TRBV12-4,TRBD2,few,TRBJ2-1,TGTGCCAGCAGTTTTGCGGGGGACTACAATGAGCAGTTCTTC,CASSFAGDYNEQFF
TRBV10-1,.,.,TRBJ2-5,TGCGCCAGCAGTGAGCTACTTGAGGAGACCCAGTACTTC,CASSELLEETQYF
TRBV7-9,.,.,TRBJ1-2,TGTGCCAGCAGCTTAGCAGGGTTTAATGGCTACACCTTC,CASSLAGFNGYTF
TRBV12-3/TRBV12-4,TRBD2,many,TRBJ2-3,TGTGCCAGCAGTCGGGGGGGGGAGAGCACAGATACGCAGTATTTT,CASSRGGESTDTQYF
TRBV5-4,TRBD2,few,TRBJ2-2,TGTGCCAGCAGCTTGCCCGGGACTACGAACACCGGGGAGCTGTTTTTT,CASSLPGTTNTGELFF
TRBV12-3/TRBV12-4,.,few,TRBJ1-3,TGTGCCAGCAGCCACCGGACAGTCTCTGGAAACACCATATATTTT,CASSHRTVSGNTIYF
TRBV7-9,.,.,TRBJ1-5,TGTGCCAGCAGCTCAGGAGTTGGGTTCAATCAGCCCCAGCATTTT,CASSSGVGFNQPQHF
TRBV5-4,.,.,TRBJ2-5,TGTGCCAGCAGCTTGAAGGCGAAGACCCAGTATTTC,CASSLKAKTQYF
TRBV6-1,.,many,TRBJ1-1,TGTGCCAGCAGTGATCAGGCAGGGACGAACACTGAAGCTTTCTTT,CASSDQAGTNTEAFF
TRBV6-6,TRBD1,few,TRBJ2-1,TGTGCCAGCAGTCCTGGACAGGTAATAACGGAGCAGTTCTTC,CASSPGQVITEQFF
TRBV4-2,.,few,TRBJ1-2,TGTGCCAGCAGCCAAGATAATTCCTTCGGCTATGGCTACACCTTC,CASSQDNSFGYGYTF
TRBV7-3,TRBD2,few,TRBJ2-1,TGTGCCAGCAGCTTTCCTGGGACTAGTTTAGATGAGCAGTTCTTC,CASSFPGTSLDEQFF
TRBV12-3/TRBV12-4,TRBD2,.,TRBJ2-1,TGTGCCACCGGGACTAGGGGCCTTAATGAGCAGTTCTTC,CATGTRGLNEQFF
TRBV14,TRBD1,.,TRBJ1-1,TGTGCCAGCAGCCGCGTCGGGACAGGGGCCACTGAAGCTTTCTTT,CASSRVGTGATEAFF
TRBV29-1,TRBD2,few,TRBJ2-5,TGCAGCGTTCTACGGGGGGTCCGGGAGACCCAGTACTTC,CSVLRGVRETQYF
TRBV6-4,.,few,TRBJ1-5,TGTGCCAGCAGGTCAGGGAACGGGATTGCGAGTCAGCCCCAGCATTTT,CASRSGNGIASQPQHF
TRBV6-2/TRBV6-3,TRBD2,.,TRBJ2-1,TGTGCCAGCAGTTACGAGATGGAGCGGGGGGGTAGGAATGAGCAGTTCTTC,CASSYEMERGGRNEQFF
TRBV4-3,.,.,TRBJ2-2,TGCGCCAGCAGATCGGTCACCGGGGAGCTGTTTTTT,CASRSVTGELFF
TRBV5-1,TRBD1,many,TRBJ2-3,TGCGCCAGCAGCCACAGGGGCTACACAGATACGCAGTATTTT,CASSHRGYTDTQYF
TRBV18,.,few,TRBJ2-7,TGTGCCAGTCACGAATCAGGCTACGAGCAGTACTTC,CASHESGYEQYF
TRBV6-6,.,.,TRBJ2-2,TGTGCCAGCAGTTACGGGGATCGGGGGTTGGGGGAGCTGTTTTTT,CASSYGDRGLGELFF
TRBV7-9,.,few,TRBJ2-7,TGTGCCAGCACCCTCCCCCCCTCCCACGAGCAGTACTTC,CASTLPPSHEQYF
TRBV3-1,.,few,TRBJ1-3,TGTGCCAGCAGCCAAGATCGGACAACTGGAAACACCATATATTTT,CASSQDRTTGNTIYF
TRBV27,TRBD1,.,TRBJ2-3,TGTGCCAGCAGTTTAGGACAGGTCGTCTTAGATACGCAGTATTTT,CASSLGQVVLDTQYF
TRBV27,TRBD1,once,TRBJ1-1,TGTGCCAGCAGTACCTACAGGGGTCACACTGAAGCTTTCTTT,CASSTYRGHTEAFF
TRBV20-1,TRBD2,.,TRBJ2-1,TGCAGTGCTAGAGATCTCGAAATAGCGGGGGGGCCTAATGAGCAGTTCTTC,CSARDLEIAGGPNEQFF
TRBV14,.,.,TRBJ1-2,TGTGCCAGCAGCCAAGAGCAGCAGCAAGCTTCCTATGGCTACACCTTC,CASSQEQQQASYGYTF
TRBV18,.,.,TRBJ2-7,TGTGCCAGCTCACCAGAAGCCTACAGTGCCTACGAGCAGTACTTC,CASSPEAYSAYEQYF